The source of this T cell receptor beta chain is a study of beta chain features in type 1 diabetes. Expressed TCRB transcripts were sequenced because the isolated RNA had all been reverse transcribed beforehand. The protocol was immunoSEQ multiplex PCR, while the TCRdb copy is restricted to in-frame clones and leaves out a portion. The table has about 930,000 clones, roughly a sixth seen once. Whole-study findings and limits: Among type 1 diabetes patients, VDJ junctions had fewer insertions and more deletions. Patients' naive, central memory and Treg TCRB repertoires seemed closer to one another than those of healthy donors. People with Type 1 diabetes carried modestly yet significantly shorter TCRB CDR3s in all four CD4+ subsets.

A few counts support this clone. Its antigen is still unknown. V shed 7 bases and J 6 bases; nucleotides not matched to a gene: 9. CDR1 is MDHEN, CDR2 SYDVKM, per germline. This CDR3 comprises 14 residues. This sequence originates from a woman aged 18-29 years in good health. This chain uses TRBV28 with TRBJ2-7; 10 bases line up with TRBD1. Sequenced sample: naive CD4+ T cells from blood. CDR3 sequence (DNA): TGTGCCAGCATTTACAGGACAGGGGGTGGCGAGCAGTACTTC. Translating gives CASIYRTGGGEQYF.